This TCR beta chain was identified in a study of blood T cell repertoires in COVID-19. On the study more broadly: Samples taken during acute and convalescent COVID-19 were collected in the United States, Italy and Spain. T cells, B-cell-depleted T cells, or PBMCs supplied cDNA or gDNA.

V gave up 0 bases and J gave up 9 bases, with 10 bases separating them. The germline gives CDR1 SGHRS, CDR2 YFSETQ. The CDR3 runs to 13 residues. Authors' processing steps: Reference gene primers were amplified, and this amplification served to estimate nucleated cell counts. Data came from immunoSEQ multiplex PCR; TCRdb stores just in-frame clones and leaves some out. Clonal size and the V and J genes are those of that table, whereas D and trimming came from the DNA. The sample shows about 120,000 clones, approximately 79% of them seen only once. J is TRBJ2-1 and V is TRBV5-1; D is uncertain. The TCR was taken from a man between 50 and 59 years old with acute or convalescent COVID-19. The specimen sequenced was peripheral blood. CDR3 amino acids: CASSLGPSGEQFF. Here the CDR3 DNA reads TGCGCCAGCAGCTTGGGACCCTCGGGTGAGCAGTTCTTC.